The following is a T cell receptor beta chain sequence with its context. This entry belongs to a study of blood T cell repertoires in COVID-19. Background on the study: There were acute and convalescent COVID-19 samples, and they came from the United States, Italy and Spain. Nucleic acid was either cDNA or gDNA, and it came from T cells, B-cell-depleted T cells, or PBMCs.

As processed by the authors: Estimation of nucleated cell counts relied on the amplification of reference gene primers. Assay: immunoSEQ multiplex PCR; the TCRdb copy retains only in-frame clones and omits some. V and J calls and clone size follow that table, whereas D and trimming were derived from the DNA. This table holds approximately 120,000 clones, approximately 84% found once. Specimen: peripheral blood. The TCR sequence derives from a human donor in a cohort sampled during active COVID-19.

CDR3 DNA sequence: TGTGCCAGCGGAGCTGACACCGGGGAGCTGTTTTTT. Protein sequence: CASGADTGELFF. This rearrangement joins TRBV7-9 to TRBJ2-2; D not certain. Trimming took 8 bases from V and 3 from J, leaving 7 bases between them. This CDR3 has 12 amino acids. Per the germline V gene, CDR1 is SEHNR and CDR2 is FQNEAQ (reference sequence).